The entry below gives a single T cell receptor (beta chain) sequence along with its context. TCR beta CDR3 sequences were amplified from RNA transcripts. HTBI primers drove first-round RT-PCR of the TCR CDR3. Each CDR3 protein is one row after TCRdb ran MiXCR on the multiplex PCR reads. This repertoire shows about 520,000 distinct CDR3 sequences, about a fifth found once; its top ten account for more than 20%. The sample originates from a study of T cells in Graves' hyperthyroidism and ophthalmopathy. Deletions cut 2 bases from V and 7 bases from J, with 14 bases between. The CDR3 contains 14 residues. Germline V gene lookup returns CDR1 SEHNR and CDR2 FQNEAQ (reference sequence).

The material sequenced was blood. This receptor was identified in a man younger than 35 with Graves' hyperthyroidism. The chain uses TRBV7-9 and TRBJ1-2; D remains ambiguous. CDR3 amino acids: CASSLSGPVSGYTF. The DNA of the CDR3 is TGTGCCAGCAGCTTATCGGGCCCCGTTAGTGGCTACACCTTC.